This T cell receptor (beta chain) stems from a study of cytotoxic CD8 clonotypes in ibrutinib-treated CLL (dated by TCRdb to the early 2020s). About the investigation overall: The cohort had some eleven relapsed/refractory and around 16 treatment-naive patients; approximately 17 were IGHV unmutated. Partial responses were observed in approximately 24 patients and complete responses in 2; after a median follow-up of 68 months, remission was maintained in 14 patients and progression was observed in around twelve. Samples at response were collected after a median of approximately twelve months of treatment, with a range of about 6 to 36 months. An average of 255,043 productive templates and 80,000 to 100,000 productive rearrangements was obtained per sample. Of the approximately 94 people in the trial, about 27 had longitudinal samples available. Cryopreserved peripheral blood mononuclear cells were obtained prior to treatment, at the time of response, and at either disease progression or sustained remission. Every sample from remission and from progressive disease was obtained while the patients were still on ibrutinib.

Turning to this clone: The clone's antigen remains unknown. The sample holds no much larger clone one base away, and base qualities are not on file.

Explained via the paper, the time point label denotes: about twelve months on ibrutinib. For TCR beta library preparation, around 2 micrograms of genomic DNA were isolated from cryopreserved PBMCs. Longitudinal blood samples from CLL patients receiving ibrutinib monotherapy were subjected to high-throughput TCR beta sequencing. Patients were enrolled in a phase 2 open-label single-center ibrutinib monotherapy trial. The CDR3 contains 16 residues, cysteine and phenylalanine counted. The sequence is cut down to CDR3 DNA, 48 bases in frame from base 1. Cut back by 6 bases and 0 bases, the V and J ends lie 16 bases apart. Reading the germline V gene gives CDR1 MDHEN and CDR2 SYDVKM. The research as a whole found: Baseline clonality exceeded that of age-matched healthy donors and correlated strongly with circulating CD8+ T-cell counts. Sampling times were not matched between patients in sustained remission and patients whose disease was progressing, and lymph node repertoires were not examined. Clonality rose at ibrutinib response, remained stable during sustained remission, and dropped back toward baseline at progression. Public clonotypes were rare and either contracted or stayed stable during treatment, and the rise in clonality at ibrutinib response reflected the expansion of private clonotypes.

The goal of deep resolution MiSeq sequencing was a depth between 1 in 1 million and 1 in 200,000 T cells, and coverage averaged 10x per clonotype. TCR beta libraries were generated with the immunoSEQ hsTCRB Kit. As for the original processing: Data were analyzed with ImmunoSEQ Data Assistant and ImmunoSEQ Analyzer, with V, D and J genes assigned per IMGT definitions. Clonality, which ranges from 0 to 1, was calculated as one minus the normalized Shannon entropy of productive rearrangement frequencies. Only overrepresented clonotypes making up at least 0.05% of the repertoire of each patient were included in the public clonotype analysis. Some 14 age-matched healthy donor repertoires from immuneACCESS served as clonality controls. The table was pulled from immuneACCESS by TCRdb, which kept in-frame rearrangements only. Such tables lose some clones; where checked, under half of the loss comes from unresolved V genes, and the rest has no known cause. The V and J calls and clone size are taken from that table; D and trimming were inferred from the DNA. This sample comprises 110,000 to 150,000 clones, 70% to 80% of them detected only once. The ten top clones hold approximately 27% of the sample.

This receptor was identified in a human donor with chronic lymphocytic leukemia. Sequences were derived from PBMCs, sampled after 12 months of ibrutinib treatment. The rearrangement joined TRBV28 to TRBJ2-3; perhaps TRBD1 is the D gene, with 6 bases matching. The DNA sequence is given as TGTGCCAGCAGGATCGGACAGAGCCCTAGCACAGATACGCAGTATTTT. It is translated as CASRIGQSPSTDTQYF. The entire variable domain, with the stretches around the CDR3 drawn from the reference TRBV28 and TRBJ2-3 proteins, is DVKVTQSSRYLVKRTGEKVFLECVQDMDHENMFWYRQDPGLGLRLIYFSYDVKMKEKGDIPEGYSVSREKKERFSLILESASTNQTSMYLCASRIGQSPSTDTQYFGPGTRLTVL.